The present T cell receptor (beta chain) was sequenced within a study of shared clonotypes between healthy human individuals. Generated by immunoSEQ multiplex PCR, the TCRdb table keeps only in-frame clones and is missing some. The sample has some 2,100,000 clones, 95% seen once. As to this clone: Antigen: not known.

The CDR3 sequence is 15 residues long. V lost 0 bases and J lost 2, with 8 bases in between. CDR1 is LGHNA and CDR2 is YSLEER in the germline V gene. Free of recent acute infections or vaccinations, the donors were healthy HIV-negative adults. General study results and limits: Memory subsets had estimated richness that was generally smaller than that of naive subsets. The study sampled only blood, and tissue repertoires likely differ.

The clonotype comes from a man aged 18 to 35 in good health. Input material: naive CD4+ T cells sorted from blood. The sample's subset: CD45RA+ positively selected. The gene calls are TRBV4-3 and TRBJ1-3; D not certain. Written as DNA, the CDR3 is TGCGCCAGCAGCCAAGATTCGGCGACTGGAAACACCATATATTTT. Protein: CASSQDSATGNTIYF.